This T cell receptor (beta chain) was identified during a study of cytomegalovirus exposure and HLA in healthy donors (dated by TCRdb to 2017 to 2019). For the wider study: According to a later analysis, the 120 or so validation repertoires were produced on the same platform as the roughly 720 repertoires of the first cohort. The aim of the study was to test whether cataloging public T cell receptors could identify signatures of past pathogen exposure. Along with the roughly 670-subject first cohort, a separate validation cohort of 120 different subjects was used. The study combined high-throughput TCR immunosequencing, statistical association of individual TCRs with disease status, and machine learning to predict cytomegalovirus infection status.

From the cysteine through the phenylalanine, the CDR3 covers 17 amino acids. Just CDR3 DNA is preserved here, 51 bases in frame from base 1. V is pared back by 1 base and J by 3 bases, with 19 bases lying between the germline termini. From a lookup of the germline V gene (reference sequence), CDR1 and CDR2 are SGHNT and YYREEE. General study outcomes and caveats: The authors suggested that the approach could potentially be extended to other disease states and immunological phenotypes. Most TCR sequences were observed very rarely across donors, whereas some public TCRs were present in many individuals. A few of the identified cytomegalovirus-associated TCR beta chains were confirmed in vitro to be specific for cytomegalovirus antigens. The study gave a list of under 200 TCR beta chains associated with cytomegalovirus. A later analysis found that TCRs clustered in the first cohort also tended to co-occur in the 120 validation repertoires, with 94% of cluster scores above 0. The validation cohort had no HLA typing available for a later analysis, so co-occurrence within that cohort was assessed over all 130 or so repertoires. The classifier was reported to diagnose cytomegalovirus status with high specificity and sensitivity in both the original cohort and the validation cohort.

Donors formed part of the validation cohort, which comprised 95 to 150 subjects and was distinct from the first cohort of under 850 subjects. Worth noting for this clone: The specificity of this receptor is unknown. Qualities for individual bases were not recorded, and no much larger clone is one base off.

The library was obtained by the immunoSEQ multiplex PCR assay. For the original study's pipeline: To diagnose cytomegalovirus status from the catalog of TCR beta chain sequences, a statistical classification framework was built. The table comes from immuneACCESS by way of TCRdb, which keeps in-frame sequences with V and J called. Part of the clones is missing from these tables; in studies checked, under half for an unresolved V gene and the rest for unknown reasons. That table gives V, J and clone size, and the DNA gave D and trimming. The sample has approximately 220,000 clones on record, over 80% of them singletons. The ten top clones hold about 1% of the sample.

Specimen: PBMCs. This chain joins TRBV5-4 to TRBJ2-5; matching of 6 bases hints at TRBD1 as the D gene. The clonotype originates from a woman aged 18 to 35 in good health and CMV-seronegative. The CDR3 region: CASSLFSRGAGEETQYF. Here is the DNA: TGTGCCAGCAGCTTGTTTTCGCGAGGGGCAGGGGAAGAGACCCAGTACTTC.